The sample holds one count of the clone carrying this TCR beta chain. The CDR3 runs to 13 residues. V lost 6 bases and J 9 bases, leaving 15 bases between the germline ends. Germline CDR1 SNHLY, CDR2 FYNNEI. This sample stems from a study of blood T cell repertoires in COVID-19. Assay: immunoSEQ multiplex PCR; the TCRdb copy retains only in-frame clones and omits some. The table records over 350,000 clones, approximately 90% of them present only once. This chain joins TRBV2 and TRBJ1-5, with D maybe TRBD1 (6 bases). This receptor was obtained from a woman between 18 and 29 years old with acute COVID-19. Specimen: PBMCs or T cells enriched from blood (not recorded which). The CDR3 region is CASRGDILLPQHF. In DNA form, the CDR3 reads TGTGCCAGCAGGGGGGACATCTTGTTGCCCCAGCATTTT.